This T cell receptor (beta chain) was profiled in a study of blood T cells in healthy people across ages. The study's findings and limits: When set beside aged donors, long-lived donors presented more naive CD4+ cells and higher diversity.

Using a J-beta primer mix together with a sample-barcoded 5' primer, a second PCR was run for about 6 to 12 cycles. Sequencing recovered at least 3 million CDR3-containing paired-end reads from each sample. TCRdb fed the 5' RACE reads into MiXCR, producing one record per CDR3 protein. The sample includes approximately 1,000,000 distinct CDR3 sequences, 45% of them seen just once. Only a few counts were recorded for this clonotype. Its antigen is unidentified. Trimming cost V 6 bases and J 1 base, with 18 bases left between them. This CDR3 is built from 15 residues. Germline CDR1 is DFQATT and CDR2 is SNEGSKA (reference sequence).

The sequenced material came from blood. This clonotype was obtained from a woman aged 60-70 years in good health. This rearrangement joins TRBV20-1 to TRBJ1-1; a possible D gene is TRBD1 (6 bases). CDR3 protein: CSASSTGHKNTEAFF. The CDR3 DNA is TGCAGTGCCTCCTCCACGGGACACAAGAACACTGAAGCTTTCTTT.